This passage covers 25 T cell receptor beta chains from one sample sequenced in a study of CD8+CD57+ T cells in acquired aplastic anemia. Genomic DNA was employed as the template in profiling TCR beta VDJ and CDR3. TCRdb redid the calling of the reads with MiXCR, one entry per CDR3 protein. Of 260,000 or so distinct CDR3 sequences detected, 82% appear once; the ten largest clones hold 42%. The authors sequenced patients whose flow cytometry had shown CD8+CD57+ cell expansion. Sequenced input: sorted CD4+, CD8+, or CD8+CD57+ T cells (not recorded which) from PBMCs. These receptors all come from a human donor with aplastic anemia.

Details on this clonotype: One end of the junction varies from germline; a read error may be responsible. This chain links TRBV9 with TRBJ2-1; perhaps TRBD2 as D (6 bases). In germline, CDR1 is SGDLS, CDR2 YYNGEE. This CDR3 contains 16 residues. The CDR3 region is CASSGHGGGGYTEQFF. CDR3 DNA: TGTGCCAGCAGCGGTCATGGGGGAGGTGGCTACACTGAGCAGTTCTTC.

Turning to this clonotype: One end of the junction is discordant with germline, which a read error may explain. This chain joins TRBV5-1 and TRBJ2-3; D is unclear. Germline-derived CDR1 and CDR2 are SGHRS and YFSETQ. This CDR3 is 13 amino acids long. CDR3 in amino acids: CASSLRSDDKQYF. The CDR3 DNA reads TGCGCCAGCAGCTTGCGTTCGGACGATAAGCAGTATTTT.

The chain carries TRBV24-1 and TRBJ2-3; TRBD2 agrees at 8 bases. This CDR3 is built from 13 residues. CDR1 and CDR2 from the germline V gene are KGHDR and SFDVKD. The CDR3 region has the DNA TGTGGCAGCTTGGCGGGAGGTACCGGGGCGCTGTATTTT. This codes for CGSLAGGTGALYF.

In its sample, this clonotype was seen many times. The genes are TRBV6-5 and TRBJ2-2; 8 nucleotides match TRBD1. Germline-derived CDR1 and CDR2 are MNHEY and SVGAGI. This CDR3 has 16 residues. V lost 4 bases to trimming and J lost 0 bases; unmatched junction nucleotides: 4. The CDR3 DNA reads TGTGCCAGCAGTTGGGGGACAGGCCCGAACACCGGGGAGCTGTTTTTT. Protein: CASSWGTGPNTGELFF.

This clonotype was found many times. This chain connects TRBV6-1 to TRBJ2-7; TRBD1 matches 10 bases. V gave up 10 bases and J gave up 2 bases; unmatched junction bases: 11. Germline values: CDR1 MNHNS, CDR2 SASEGT. CDR3 length: 15 amino acids. CDR3 sequence: CAIPDPGQGTYEQYF. CDR3 bases: TGTGCCATCCCTGATCCGGGACAGGGGACCTACGAGCAGTACTTC.

This clonotype was counted between two and nine times. V is TRBV29-1 and J is TRBJ2-7, with 11 bases matching TRBD1. The V segment lost 8 bases and the J segment 6 bases; nucleotides outside the gene matches: 9. There are 13 residues in the CDR3. Germline V gene data show CDR1 as SQVTM and CDR2 as ANQGSEA. CDR3 loop: CSTRTGGAGEQYF. The CDR3 DNA reads TGCAGCACAAGGACAGGGGGCGCGGGCGAGCAGTACTTC.

The chain combines TRBV7-9 with TRBJ2-7, with 9 nucleotides matching TRBD2. Unmatched junction bases numbered 13, after V lost 3 bases and J lost 1 base. Per the germline V gene, CDR1 is SEHNR and CDR2 is FQNEAQ (reference sequence). The CDR3 is made up of 18 amino acids. Written as DNA, the CDR3 is TGTGCCAGCAGCTTTCAAAGAGGCGGGAGGGCCGTTTCCTACGAGCAGTACGTC. Its translation: CASSFQRGGRAVSYEQYV.

As concerns this clonotype: The conserved phenylalanine or tryptophan is not found at the CDR3 terminus, so this likely reflects a read error. The DNA is omitted, as the CDR3 cannot be located on it reliably, and the CDR3 follows TCRdb's listing. The chain is built from TRBV7-9 and TRBJ2-5; the table's D call, TRBD1, was not checked against the DNA. 12 amino acids form the CDR3, both terminal residues included. Germline V gene sequence: CDR1 SEHNR, CDR2 FQNEAQ (reference sequence). The CDR3 sequence: CASNDRGNTGEL.

The V and J genes are TRBV19 and TRBJ2-6; D may be TRBD1 (6 bases). The CDR3 has 14 residues. Trimming cost V 4 bases and J 3 bases, with 7 bases left between them. Per the germline V gene, CDR1 is LNHDA and CDR2 is SQIVND (reference sequence). The CDR3 DNA reads TGTGCCAGTAGTAGGGACATTGGGGCCAACGTCCTGACTTTC. Encoded protein: CASSRDIGANVLTF.

This rearrangement joins TRBV5-4 to TRBJ1-5; D not certain. The V gene's germline CDR1 is SGHNT and CDR2 YYREEE (reference sequence). Between the trimmed V and J ends, which lost 4 bases and 3 bases, there was a span of 11 bases. The CDR3 totals 14 residues. The DNA for the CDR3 is TGTGCCAGCAGCCAAGCTAAGTCCAATCAGCCCCAGCATTTT. Translated: CASSQAKSNQPQHF. Based on the CDR3 plus reference TRBV5-4 and TRBJ1-5, the full variable domain is ETGVTQSPTHLIKTRGQQVTLRCSSQSGHNTVSWYQQALGQGPQFIFQYYREEENGRGNFPPRFSGLQFPNYSSELNVNALELDDSALYLCASSQAKSNQPQHFGDGTRLSIL.

The chain couples TRBV2 to TRBJ2-2, with D tentatively TRBD1 or TRBD2 (6 bases each). The CDR3 runs 13 residues. Germline assignment: CDR1 SNHLY and CDR2 FYNNEI. Trimming stripped 9 bases from V and 12 bases from J, with 20 bases between. The CDR3 region has the DNA TGTGCCAGTAGGGACGGGGGCGCAGGGAAGCTGTTTTTT. The encoded protein is CASRDGGAGKLFF.

This clonotype was picked up one time. The chain links TRBV7-3 to TRBJ2-7; a possible D gene is TRBD2 (6 bases). V gave up 3 bases and J gave up 2 bases, with 23 bases separating them. Germline V gene lookup returns CDR1 SGHTA and CDR2 FQGTGA. The CDR3 totals 18 residues. Here the CDR3 reads CASSFSPGGKAEAYEQYV. The CDR3 region has the DNA TGTGCCAGCAGCTTTTCACCCGGCGGGAAAGCTGAAGCCTACGAGCAGTACGTC.

The chain carries TRBV5-5 and TRBJ2-3, with D unresolved. CDR3 length: 15 amino acids. V shed 1 base and J shed 5 bases, with 14 bases lying between them. From germline, CDR1 is SGHKS and CDR2 YYEKEE (reference sequence). In DNA form, the CDR3 reads TGTGCCAGCAGCTTGTTGGATCGCGGAATAGATACGCAGTATTTT. This codes for CASSLLDRGIDTQYF.

This clonotype was seen a single time. The chain employs TRBV7-3 and TRBJ2-5, with D tentatively TRBD1 or TRBD2 (6 bases each). Between the trimmed V and J ends, which lost 5 bases and 5 bases, there was a span of 18 bases. CDR3 length equals 15 residues. Per germline, CDR1 SGHTA and CDR2 FQGTGA. The CDR3 here is CASSRTRGAGETQYF. The CDR3 region has the DNA TGTGCCAGCAGCCGAACTAGGGGGGCAGGGGAGACCCAGTACTTC.

This clonotype has a handful of counts. The rearrangement joins TRBV6-7 to TRBJ2-3, with D possibly being TRBD1 or TRBD2 (5 bases each). TRBV6-7 is marked as an open reading frame, function uncertain. The CDR3 is 16 residues long. V was trimmed by 5 bases and J by 11 bases, leaving 26 bases between them. The CDR3 loop reads CASSQSSGGYYNEQYF. Here the CDR3 DNA reads TGTGCCAGCAGTCAGTCTAGTGGGGGATACTACAATGAGCAGTATTTT.

On this clonotype: The conserved phenylalanine or tryptophan is not found at the CDR3 terminus, so this likely reflects a read error. This chain joins TRBV2 and TRBJ2-3; no definite D call. This CDR3 spans 13 amino acids. Germline-derived CDR1 and CDR2 are SNHLY and FYNNEI. The germline V and J ends were trimmed by 8 bases and 3 bases, with 12 bases remaining between them. CDR3 region: CASGDGDTDTQYL. The CDR3 region has the DNA TGTGCCAGCGGGGATGGTGATACAGATACGCAGTATCTT.

The count of this clonotype is one. The chain joins TRBV11-3 to TRBJ2-3, with D possibly matching TRBD1 (5 bases). The germline V gene encodes CDR1 SGHNT and CDR2 YENEEA. The CDR3 has 14 residues. V was trimmed by 5 bases and J by 6 bases, leaving 15 bases between them. The CDR3 sequence: CASSDSYDPDTQYF. CDR3 coding DNA: TGTGCCAGCAGCGACAGTTACGATCCCGATACGCAGTATTTT.

On this clonotype itself: Relative to the germline gene, one junction end is altered; a read error may explain this. V and J are TRBV19 and TRBJ2-7, with 7 nucleotides matching TRBD2. The J call may not be correct, given that the DNA end is closer to TRBJ2-1. The CDR3 length is 14 residues. Germline V gives CDR1 LNHDA, CDR2 SQIVND (reference sequence). CDR3 loop: CTSSMGRELCEQFF. CDR3 bases: TGTACCAGTAGTATGGGGAGGGAGCTCTGTGAGCAGTTCTTC.

The chain employs TRBV9 and TRBJ1-6; D might be TRBD1 (5 bases). The CDR3 runs 15 residues. CDR1 is SGDLS, CDR2 YYNGEE, per germline. Trimming removed 4 bases at V and 13 bases at J, with 21 bases between. In nucleotides, the CDR3 is TGTGCCAGCAGCTTAGTGCAGGGAAATAATTATCCCCTCCACTTT. It translates to CASSLVQGNNYPLHF.

A remark on this clonotype: A single base separates this from a much larger clone, so it may be a read error. The chain uses TRBV7-3 and TRBJ1-1; no clear D. The V gene lost 2 bases and the J gene lost 13 bases, with 23 bases spanning the gap. This CDR3 comprises 15 residues. Germline loops: CDR1 SGHTA, CDR2 FQGTGA. The CDR3 spells CASSLDGAPDTQYFF. The CDR3 DNA reads as TGTGCCAGCAGCTTAGATGGAGCTCCCGATACGCAGTATTTCTTT.

As concerns this clonotype: This CDR3 is missing its conserved last phenylalanine or tryptophan, likely due to a read error. No DNA is shown, since the ends of the CDR3 on it are uncertain; the CDR3 is the one TCRdb lists. The gene calls are TRBV15 and TRBJ2-7; the table's D call, TRBD1, was not checked against the DNA. CDR1 and CDR2 (germline): LNHNV, YYDKDF (reference sequence). The CDR3 totals 18 residues, both ends included. CDR3 region: CASSCHPDGTALSYEQDA.

A note on this clonotype: Without the conserved terminal phenylalanine or tryptophan, this CDR3 likely stems from a read error. Because the CDR3's place on the DNA is in doubt, the DNA is left out and the CDR3 is given as listed by TCRdb. The gene calls are TRBV7-8 and TRBJ2-1; the table's D call TRBD1 went unverified against the DNA. The CDR3 is 13 residues long, ends included. CDR1 is SGHVS, CDR2 FQNEAQ, per germline. The CDR3 is CASSYGADHAPFS.

Worth noting for this clonotype: The junction departs from the called germline gene at one end, perhaps through a read error. The rearrangement joins TRBV7-2 to TRBJ2-2; unclear D gene. The CDR3 has 18 residues. Germline values: CDR1 SGHTA, CDR2 FQGNSA. The CDR3: CASSHPFPPGVGNGELFF. The CDR3 nucleotides are TGCGCCAGCAGCCATCCTTTTCCCCCCGGCGTAGGGAACGGGGAGCTGTTTTTT.

The J gene is TRBJ2-7, the V gene TRBV7-2; D is possibly TRBD2 (5 bases). CDR1 is SGHTA and CDR2 is FQGNSA in the germline V gene. V lost 5 bases and J 0 bases, leaving 20 bases between the germline ends. The CDR3 totals 17 residues. In nucleotides, the CDR3 is TGTGCCAGCAGCCAAGAACCAAAGACGAGCGGCTCCTACGAGCAGTACTTC. This codes for CASSQEPKTSGSYEQYF. Complete variable domain (other parts from reference TRBV7-2 and TRBJ2-7): GAGVSQSPSNKVTEKGKDVELRCDPISGHTALYWYRQSLGQGLEFLIYFQGNSAPDKSGLPSDRFSAERTGGSVSTLTIQRTQQEDSAVYLCASSQEPKTSGSYEQYFGPGTRLTVT.

The chain carries TRBV7-8 and TRBJ2-6; TRBD2 matches 7 bases. V shed 5 bases and J 13 bases; nucleotides not matched to a gene: 20. In germline, CDR1 is SGHVS, CDR2 FQNEAQ. This CDR3 is built from 17 residues. The CDR3 nucleotides are TGTGCCAGCAGCCTAGGGAGGGTCCCCTCCGAGGAGCAGGTCCTGACTTTC. Its translation is CASSLGRVPSEEQVLTF. The full variable domain, its missing parts supplied by reference TRBV7-8 and TRBJ2-6, is GAGVSQSPRYKVAKRGQDVALRCDPISGHVSLFWYQQALGQGPEFLTYFQNEAQLDKSGLPSDRFFAERPEGSVSTLKIQRTQQEDSAVYLCASSLGRVPSEEQVLTFGAGSRLTVL.